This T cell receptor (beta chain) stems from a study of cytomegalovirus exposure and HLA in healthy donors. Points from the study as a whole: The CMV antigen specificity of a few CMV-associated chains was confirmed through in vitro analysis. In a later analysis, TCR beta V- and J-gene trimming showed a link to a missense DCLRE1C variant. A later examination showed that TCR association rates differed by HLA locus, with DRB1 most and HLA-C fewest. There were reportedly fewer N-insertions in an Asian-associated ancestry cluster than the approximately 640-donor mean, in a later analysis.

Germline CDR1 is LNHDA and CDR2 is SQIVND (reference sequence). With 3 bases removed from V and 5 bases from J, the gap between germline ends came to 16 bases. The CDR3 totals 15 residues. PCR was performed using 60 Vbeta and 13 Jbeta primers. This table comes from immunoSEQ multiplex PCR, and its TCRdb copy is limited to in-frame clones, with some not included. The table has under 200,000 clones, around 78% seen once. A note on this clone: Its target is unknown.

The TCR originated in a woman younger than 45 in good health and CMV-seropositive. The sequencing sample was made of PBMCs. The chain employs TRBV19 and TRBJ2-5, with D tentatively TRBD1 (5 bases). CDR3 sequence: CASSMTRSAGETQYF. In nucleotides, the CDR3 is TGTGCCAGTAGTATGACTCGGTCGGCAGGGGAGACCCAGTACTTC.